The 22 T cell receptor beta chains below were found in one sample sequenced in a study of blood T cell repertoires in COVID-19. The assay was immunoSEQ multiplex PCR, and TCRdb's table has in-frame clones only and misses some. The sample lists approximately 300,000 clones; around 87% were seen once. Sequencing was performed on peripheral blood. Every receptor here comes from a man aged 18 to 29 with active or convalescent COVID-19.

This clone has a single count. The chain combines TRBV27 with TRBJ1-5; no reliable D call. The CDR3 consists of 15 residues. CDR1 and CDR2 from the germline V gene are MNHEY and SMNVEV (reference sequence). V shed 7 bases and J shed 4 bases, with 17 bases lying between them. The CDR3 sequence: CASTPRFSVNQPQHF. Written as DNA, the CDR3 is TGTGCCAGCACCCCCCGGTTTAGTGTGAATCAGCCCCAGCATTTT.

This chain joins TRBV4-3 and TRBJ2-1, with a possible D match to TRBD1 (6 bases). The length of the CDR3 is 14 residues. Germline CDR1 and CDR2: LGHNA and YSLEER. V was pared by 0 bases and J by 10 bases, with 13 bases between. The CDR3 nucleotides read TGCGCCAGCAGCCAAGATGCAGGGGTCGGAGAGCAGTTCTTC. This encodes CASSQDAGVGEQFF.

The chain joins TRBV15 to TRBJ2-6; 10 bases agree with TRBD1. The CDR3 length is 18 residues. Germline CDR1 is LNHNV and CDR2 is YYDKDF (reference sequence). With V trimmed by 1 base and J by 1 base, 4 bases remained unmatched. In DNA, the CDR3 is TGTGCCACCAGCAGAGGGACAGGGGGTTCGTCTGGGGCCAACGTCCTGACTTTC. Its translation is CATSRGTGGSSGANVLTF.

The rearrangement links TRBV5-1 to TRBJ1-2, with TRBD1 identical over 8 bases. The germline CDR1 and CDR2 sequences are SGHRS and YFSETQ. The CDR3 sequence is 13 residues long. After removal of 5 bases from V and 2 bases from J, the junction contained 2 bases not matched to a gene. In DNA, the CDR3 is TGCGCCAGCAGGACAGGGGTCAACTATGGCTACACCTTC. It translates to CASRTGVNYGYTF.

This chain's CDR3 is CASSLLRAPASGYTF. The CDR3 DNA follows: TGCGCCAGCAGCCTACTCAGGGCCCCTGCAAGTGGCTACACCTTC. V is TRBV5-1 and J is TRBJ1-2; D perhaps matches TRBD1 (5 bases). CDR3 length: 15 amino acids. Germline V CDR1 and CDR2: SGHRS, YFSETQ. Trimming took off 4 bases at V and 7 bases at J, with 20 bases between the two ends.

This chain uses TRBV7-9 with TRBJ1-6; D is possibly TRBD1 (6 bases). Trimming stripped 4 bases from V and 9 bases from J, with 10 bases between. This CDR3 has 13 amino acids. Germline-derived CDR1 and CDR2 are SEHNR and FQNEAQ (reference sequence). CDR3 sequence (DNA): TGTGCCAGCAGCTGGGACATGGGTTCACCCCTCCACTTT. It specifies CASSWDMGSPLHF.

The genes are TRBV14 and TRBJ2-1; TRBD2 is a possible D gene (6 bases). Deletions cut 4 bases from V and 5 bases from J, with 18 bases between. The germline CDR1 and CDR2 sequences are SGHDN and FVKESK. This CDR3 has 16 amino acids. The CDR3 spells CASSPPGLLTNNEQFF. The CDR3 nucleotides read TGTGCCAGCAGCCCACCGGGACTGCTTACCAACAATGAGCAGTTCTTC.

V usage is TRBV5-1 and J usage is TRBJ2-3; TRBD2 might be the D (6 bases). The CDR3 runs 16 residues. Trimming took off 4 bases at V and 4 bases at J, with 19 bases between the two ends. Looked up from germline, CDR1 is SGHRS and CDR2 is YFSETQ. The CDR3 reads CASSALAQRGPDTQYF. CDR3 nucleotide sequence: TGCGCCAGCAGCGCACTAGCCCAACGGGGTCCAGATACGCAGTATTTT.

The chain uses TRBV2 and TRBJ1-6; no clear D. Germline CDR1 SNHLY, CDR2 FYNNEI. There are 13 residues in the CDR3. V was shortened by 4 bases and J by 6 bases, with 7 bases between the two germline ends. CDR3 in amino acids: CASSVEGNSPLHF. The CDR3 bases are TGTGCCAGCAGTGTAGAGGGTAATTCACCCCTCCACTTT.

V and J are TRBV4-1 and TRBJ2-7; 10 bases agree with TRBD2. The CDR3 spans 14 residues. Germline values: CDR1 MGHRA, CDR2 YSYEKL. Losses at the gene ends were 4 bases for V and 6 bases for J; bases not matched to a gene: 6. The chain's CDR3 is CASSPSGREGEQYF. The CDR3 DNA sequence: TGCGCCAGCAGCCCCAGCGGGAGGGAAGGCGAGCAGTACTTC.

The J gene is TRBJ1-4, the V gene TRBV3-1 (or the pseudogene TRBV3-2), with TRBD1 identical over 8 bases. The CDR3 totals 14 residues. Germline values: CDR1 LGHDT, CDR2 YNNKEL (reference sequence). The V and J ends lost 4 bases and 7 bases, in that order; junction bases with no gene match: 5. The CDR3 region is CASSPGGAGEKLFF. In DNA, the CDR3 is TGTGCCAGCAGCCCAGGGGGCGCGGGTGAAAAACTGTTTTTT.

This sequence joins TRBV28 and TRBJ2-2; D perhaps matches TRBD2 (6 bases). CDR3 length equals 16 residues. Germline V gene data show CDR1 as MDHEN and CDR2 as SYDVKM. Trimming pared 4 bases from V and 0 bases from J, leaving 12 bases between. DNA for the CDR3: TGTGCCAGCAGTTGGAGGGGACTCGCGAACACCGGGGAGCTGTTTTTT. Amino acid sequence: CASSWRGLANTGELFF.

The chain employs TRBV18 and TRBJ2-1, with 10 bases that match TRBD2. The CDR3 consists of 15 residues. Germline CDR1 reads KGHSH; CDR2 reads LQKENI. V dropped 6 bases and J dropped 4; count of bases not matched to a gene: 6. As DNA, the CDR3 is TGTGCCAGCTCGAAGCGGGAGGGTAAATACAATGAGCAGTTCTTC. Its translation is CASSKREGKYNEQFF.

This clone was seen many times. The CDR3 reads CASSLYGGWYTF. The CDR3 DNA follows: TGTGCCAGCAGCCTATACGGGGGGTGGTACACCTTC. The gene calls are TRBV3-1 (or the pseudogene TRBV3-2) and TRBJ1-2; D may be TRBD1 (5 bases). The CDR3 length is 12 residues. Trimming took 4 bases from V and 11 from J, leaving 14 bases between them. Germline V CDR1 and CDR2: LGHDT, YNNKEL (reference sequence).

The gene calls are TRBV7-2 and TRBJ2-7, with a weak D call TRBD2 (7 bases). The V end was cut by 5 bases, the J end by 4 bases, with 18 bases between. Germline V gene sequence: CDR1 SGHTA, CDR2 FQGNSA. The CDR3 is 15 amino acids. The CDR3 protein is CASSLSGGPSYEQYF. CDR3 coding DNA: TGTGCCAGCAGCCTATCCGGGGGGCCTAGTTACGAGCAGTACTTC.

This chain uses TRBV18 with TRBJ1-2; D is possibly TRBD1 (5 bases). V was cut by 1 base and J by 6 bases, with 9 bases left in between. The CDR3 totals 13 residues. Germline assignment: CDR1 KGHSH and CDR2 LQKENI. CDR3 residues: CASSPRQDNGYTF. In nucleotides, the CDR3 is TGTGCCAGCTCACCACGGCAGGACAATGGCTACACCTTC.

This clone was recorded once. The J gene is TRBJ2-3, the V gene TRBV5-1; 10 bases align to TRBD2. Germline loops: CDR1 SGHRS, CDR2 YFSETQ. The CDR3 contains 14 residues. J gave up 5 bases and V 3 bases, and 3 bases lay outside the gene matches. The CDR3 DNA sequence: TGCGCCAGCAGCTCGAGGACTAGCGGAGATACGCAGTATTTT. Encoded protein: CASSSRTSGDTQYF.

The J gene is TRBJ1-4, the V gene TRBV24-1, with 8 nucleotides matching TRBD1. With 3 bases clipped from V and 5 bases from J, the junction kept 7 bases outside the gene matches. The germline V gene has CDR1 KGHDR and CDR2 SFDVKD. The CDR3 covers 16 residues. Here the CDR3 reads CATSDPGTGFNEKLFF. The CDR3 nucleotides read TGTGCCACCAGTGATCCCGGGACAGGCTTCAATGAAAAACTGTTTTTT.

This chain connects TRBV6-5 to TRBJ2-5, with D possibly matching TRBD2 (6 bases). The CDR3 runs 13 residues. The germline V gene has CDR1 MNHEY and CDR2 SVGAGI. Between the trimmed V and J ends, which lost 5 bases and 1 base, there was a span of 8 bases. The DNA for the CDR3 is TGTGCCAGCAGTATAGCGGTCCAAGAGACCCAGTACTTC. It is translated as CASSIAVQETQYF.

The rearrangement uses TRBV6-1 and TRBJ1-2, with D possibly matching TRBD1 (5 bases). The germline V gene encodes CDR1 MNHNS and CDR2 SASEGT. The CDR3 length is 16 residues. V lost 1 base and J 2 bases, leaving 14 bases between the germline ends. The CDR3 DNA is TGTGCCAGCAGTGAAGGTCGAGGCAGGGAAAACTATGGCTACACCTTC. This sequence encodes CASSEGRGRENYGYTF.

The genes are TRBV28 and TRBJ1-2; perhaps TRBD1 as D (6 bases). Germline V gene sequence: CDR1 MDHEN, CDR2 SYDVKM. Trimming pared 3 bases from V and 8 bases from J, leaving 19 bases between. The CDR3 is 15 amino acids. Here the CDR3 reads CASSLYRVVEGGYTF. The CDR3 coding sequence is TGTGCCAGCAGTTTGTACAGGGTGGTTGAGGGGGGCTACACCTTC.

The chain joins TRBV4-1 to TRBJ2-1; weak D call: TRBD1 (5 bases). V lost 2 bases to trimming and J lost 1 base, with 18 bases between them. The length of the CDR3 is 18 residues. Germline CDR1 is MGHRA and CDR2 is YSYEKL. The CDR3 sequence is CASSQSGFWQGSYNEQFF. DNA of the CDR3: TGCGCCAGCAGCCAATCGGGTTTTTGGCAGGGATCCTACAATGAGCAGTTCTTC.